This T cell receptor (beta chain) appears in the sequencing data of a study of cytomegalovirus exposure and HLA in healthy donors. Study observations and caveats: Follow-up analysis found HLA locus-dependent TCR association rates, highest for DRB1 and lowest for HLA-C.

Germline CDR1 reads SEHNR; CDR2 reads FQNEAQ (reference sequence). The CDR3 is 12 residues long. This clone was seen a few times. Its antigen is currently unknown. Relative to the germline gene, one junction end is altered; a read error may explain this. PCR used 60 Vbeta primers and 13 Jbeta primers. Profiling relied on immunoSEQ multiplex PCR, and the TCRdb table lists in-frame clones only, not all of them. The sample lists about 200,000 clones; approximately 88% were seen once. The rearrangement uses TRBV7-9 and TRBJ2-7; D gene ambiguous. The sequencing sample was made of PBMCs. The origin of this receptor is a boy younger than 10 in good health and CMV-seronegative. The DNA for the CDR3 is TGTTCCAGCAGCTTTGACACATACGAGCAGTACTTC. Amino acids: CSSSFDTYEQYF.